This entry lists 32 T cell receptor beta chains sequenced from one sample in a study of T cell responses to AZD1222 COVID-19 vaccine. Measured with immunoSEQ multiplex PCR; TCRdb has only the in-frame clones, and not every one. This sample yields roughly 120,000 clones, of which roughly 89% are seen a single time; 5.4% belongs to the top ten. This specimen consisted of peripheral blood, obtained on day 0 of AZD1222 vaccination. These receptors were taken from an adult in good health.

Here the CDR3 reads CASSLDAGRQPQHF. For the CDR3, the DNA is TGTGCCAGCAGCTTAGATGCAGGGAGGCAGCCCCAGCATTTT. The chain carries TRBV11-2 and TRBJ1-5; D may be TRBD1 (5 bases). The CDR3 loop spans 14 amino acids. Trimming shortened V by 0 bases and J by 7 bases, and 10 bases separated the two germline ends. Germline V lookup: CDR1 SGHAT, CDR2 FQNNGV.

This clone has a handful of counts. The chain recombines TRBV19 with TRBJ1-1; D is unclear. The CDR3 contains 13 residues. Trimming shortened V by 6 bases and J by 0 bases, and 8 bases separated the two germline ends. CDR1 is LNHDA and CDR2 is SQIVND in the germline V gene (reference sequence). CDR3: CASSANMNTEAFF. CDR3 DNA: TGTGCCAGTAGCGCGAACATGAACACTGAAGCTTTCTTT.

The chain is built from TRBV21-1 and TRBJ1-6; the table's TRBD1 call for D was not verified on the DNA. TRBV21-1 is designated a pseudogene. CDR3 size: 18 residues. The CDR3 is CASSKVPLAGGQNSPLHF. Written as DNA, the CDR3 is TGTGCCAGCAGCAAAGTTCCCCTGGCAGGGGGCCAAAATTCACCCCTCCACTTT.

The CDR3 nucleotides are TGTGCCAGCAGCACACAGCCGGGGAACACTGAAGCTTTCTTT. The encoded protein is CASSTQPGNTEAFF. The rearrangement links TRBV28 to TRBJ1-1; D gene uncertain. Germline V lookup: CDR1 MDHEN, CDR2 SYDVKM. Trimming took off 6 bases at V and 1 base at J, with 12 bases between the two ends. The CDR3 runs to 14 residues.

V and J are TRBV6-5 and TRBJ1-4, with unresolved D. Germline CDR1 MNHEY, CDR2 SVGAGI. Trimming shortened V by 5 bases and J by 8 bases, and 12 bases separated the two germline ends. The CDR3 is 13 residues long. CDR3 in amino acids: CASSRWADEKLFF. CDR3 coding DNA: TGTGCCAGCAGTCGCTGGGCGGACGAAAAACTGTTTTTT.

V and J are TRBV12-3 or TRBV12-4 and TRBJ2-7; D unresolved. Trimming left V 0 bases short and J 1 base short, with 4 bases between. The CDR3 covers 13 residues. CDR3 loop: CASSLAGSYEQYF. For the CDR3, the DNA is TGTGCCAGCAGTTTAGCGGGGTCCTACGAGCAGTACTTC.

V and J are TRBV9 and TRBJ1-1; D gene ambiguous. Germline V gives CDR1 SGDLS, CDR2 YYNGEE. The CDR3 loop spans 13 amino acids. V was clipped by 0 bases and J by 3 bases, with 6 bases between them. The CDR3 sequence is CASSVERYTEAFF. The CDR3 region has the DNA TGTGCCAGCAGCGTAGAAAGATACACTGAAGCTTTCTTT.

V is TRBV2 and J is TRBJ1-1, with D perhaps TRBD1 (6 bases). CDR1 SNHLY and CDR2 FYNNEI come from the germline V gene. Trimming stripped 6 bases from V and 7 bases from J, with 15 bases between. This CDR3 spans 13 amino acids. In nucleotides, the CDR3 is TGTGCCAGCAGCCGGGACACACTGCATGAAGCTTTCTTT. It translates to CASSRDTLHEAFF. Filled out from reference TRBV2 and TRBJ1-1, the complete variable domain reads EPEVTQTPSHQVTQMGQEVILRCVPISNHLYFYWYRQILGQKVEFLVSFYNNEISEKSEIFDDQFSVERPDGSNFTLKIRSTKLEDSAMYFCASSRDTLHEAFFGQGTRLTVV.

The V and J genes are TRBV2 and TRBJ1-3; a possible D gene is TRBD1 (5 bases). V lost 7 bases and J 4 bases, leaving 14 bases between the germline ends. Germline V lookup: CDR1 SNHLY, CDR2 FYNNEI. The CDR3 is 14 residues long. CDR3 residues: CASMNDRGGNTIYF. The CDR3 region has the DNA TGTGCCAGCATGAATGATAGGGGCGGAAACACCATATATTTT.

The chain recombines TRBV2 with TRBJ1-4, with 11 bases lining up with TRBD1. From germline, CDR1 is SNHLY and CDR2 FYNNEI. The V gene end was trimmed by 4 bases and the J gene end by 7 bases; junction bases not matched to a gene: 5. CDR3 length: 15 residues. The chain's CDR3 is CASSGDRGGSEKLFF. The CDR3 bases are TGTGCCAGCAGTGGGGACAGGGGGGGCAGTGAAAAACTGTTTTTT. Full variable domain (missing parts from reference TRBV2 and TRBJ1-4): EPEVTQTPSHQVTQMGQEVILRCVPISNHLYFYWYRQILGQKVEFLVSFYNNEISEKSEIFDDQFSVERPDGSNFTLKIRSTKLEDSAMYFCASSGDRGGSEKLFFGSGTQLSVL.

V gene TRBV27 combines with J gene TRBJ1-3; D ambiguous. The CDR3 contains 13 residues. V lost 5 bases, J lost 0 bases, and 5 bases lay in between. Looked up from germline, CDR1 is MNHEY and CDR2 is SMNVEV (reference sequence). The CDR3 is CASSPASGNTIYF. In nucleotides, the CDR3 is TGTGCCAGCAGTCCGGCCTCTGGAAACACCATATATTTT.

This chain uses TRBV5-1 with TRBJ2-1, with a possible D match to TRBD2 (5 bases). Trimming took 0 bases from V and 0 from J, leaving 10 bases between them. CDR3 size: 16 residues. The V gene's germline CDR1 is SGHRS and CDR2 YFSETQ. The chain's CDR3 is CASSLGLGSSYNEQFF. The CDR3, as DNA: TGCGCCAGCAGCTTGGGGTTAGGGAGCTCCTACAATGAGCAGTTCTTC.

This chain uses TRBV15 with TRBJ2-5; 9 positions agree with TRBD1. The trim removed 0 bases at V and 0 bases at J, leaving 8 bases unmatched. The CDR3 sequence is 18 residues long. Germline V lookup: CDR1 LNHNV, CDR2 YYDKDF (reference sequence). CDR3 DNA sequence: TGTGCCACCAGCAGAGATGCCCCCGGGACAGGGTACCAAGAGACCCAGTACTTC. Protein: CATSRDAPGTGYQETQYF.

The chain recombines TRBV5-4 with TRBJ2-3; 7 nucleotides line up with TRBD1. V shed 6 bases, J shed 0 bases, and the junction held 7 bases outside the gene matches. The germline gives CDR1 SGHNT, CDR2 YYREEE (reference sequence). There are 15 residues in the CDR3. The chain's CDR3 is CASNKWDSSTDTQYF. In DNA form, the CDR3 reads TGTGCCAGCAACAAATGGGACAGTAGCACAGATACGCAGTATTTT.

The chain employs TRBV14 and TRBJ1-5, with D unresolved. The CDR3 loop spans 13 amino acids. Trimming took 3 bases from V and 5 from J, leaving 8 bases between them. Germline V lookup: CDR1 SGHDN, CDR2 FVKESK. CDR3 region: CASSHGIHQPQHF. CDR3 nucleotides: TGTGCCAGCAGCCACGGCATTCATCAGCCCCAGCATTTT.

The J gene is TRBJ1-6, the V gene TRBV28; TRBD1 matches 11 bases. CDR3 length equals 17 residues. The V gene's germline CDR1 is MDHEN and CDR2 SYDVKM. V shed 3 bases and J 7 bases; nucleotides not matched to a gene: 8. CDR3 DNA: TGTGCCAGCAGTTTTTATGTGGGACAGGGGGGAAATTCACCCCTCCACTTT. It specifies CASSFYVGQGGNSPLHF.

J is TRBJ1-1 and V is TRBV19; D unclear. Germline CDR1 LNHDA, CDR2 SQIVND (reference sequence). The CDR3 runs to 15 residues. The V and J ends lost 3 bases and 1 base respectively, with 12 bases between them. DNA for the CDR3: TGTGCCAGTAGTATCAAGGACGCCTGGAACACTGAAGCTTTCTTT. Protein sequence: CASSIKDAWNTEAFF.

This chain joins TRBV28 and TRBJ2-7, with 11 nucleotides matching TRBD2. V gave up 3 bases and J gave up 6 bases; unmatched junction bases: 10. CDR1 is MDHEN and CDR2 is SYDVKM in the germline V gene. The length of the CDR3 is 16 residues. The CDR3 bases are TGTGCCAGCAGTTTGAGGGGGCTAGCGGGAGGTGGCGAGCAGTACTTC. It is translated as CASSLRGLAGGGEQYF. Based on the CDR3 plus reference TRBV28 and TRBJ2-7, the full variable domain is DVKVTQSSRYLVKRTGEKVFLECVQDMDHENMFWYRQDPGLGLRLIYFSYDVKMKEKGDIPEGYSVSREKKERFSLILESASTNQTSMYLCASSLRGLAGGGEQYFGPGTRLTVT.

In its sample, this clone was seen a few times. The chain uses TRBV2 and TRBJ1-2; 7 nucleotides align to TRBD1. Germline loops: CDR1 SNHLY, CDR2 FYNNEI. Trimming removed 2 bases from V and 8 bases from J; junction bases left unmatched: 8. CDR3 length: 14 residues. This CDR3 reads CASSEKGAPLGYTF. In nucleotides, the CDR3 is TGTGCCAGCAGTGAAAAGGGGGCCCCACTAGGCTACACCTTC. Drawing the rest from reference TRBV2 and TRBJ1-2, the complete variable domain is EPEVTQTPSHQVTQMGQEVILRCVPISNHLYFYWYRQILGQKVEFLVSFYNNEISEKSEIFDDQFSVERPDGSNFTLKIRSTKLEDSAMYFCASSEKGAPLGYTFGSGTRLTVV.

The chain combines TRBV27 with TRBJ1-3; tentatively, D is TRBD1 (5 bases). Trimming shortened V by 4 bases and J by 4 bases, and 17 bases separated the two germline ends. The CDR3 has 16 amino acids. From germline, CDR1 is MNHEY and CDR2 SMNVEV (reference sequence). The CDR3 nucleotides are TGTGCCAGCAGTTCGGCGGGTTGGGGGGACGGAAACACCATATATTTT. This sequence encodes CASSSAGWGDGNTIYF.

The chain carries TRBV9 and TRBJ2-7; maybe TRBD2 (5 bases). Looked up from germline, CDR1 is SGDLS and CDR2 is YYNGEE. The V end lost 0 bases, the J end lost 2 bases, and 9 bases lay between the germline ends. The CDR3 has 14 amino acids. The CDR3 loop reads CASSVATGTYEQYF. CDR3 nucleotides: TGTGCCAGCAGCGTAGCGACCGGGACCTACGAGCAGTACTTC.

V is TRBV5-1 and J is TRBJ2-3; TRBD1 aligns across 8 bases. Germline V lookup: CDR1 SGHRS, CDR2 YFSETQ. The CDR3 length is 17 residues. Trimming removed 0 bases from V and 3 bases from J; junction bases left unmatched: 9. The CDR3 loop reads CASSLGMGQVGTDTQYF. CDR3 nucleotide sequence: TGCGCCAGCAGCTTGGGAATGGGACAGGTGGGGACAGATACGCAGTATTTT.

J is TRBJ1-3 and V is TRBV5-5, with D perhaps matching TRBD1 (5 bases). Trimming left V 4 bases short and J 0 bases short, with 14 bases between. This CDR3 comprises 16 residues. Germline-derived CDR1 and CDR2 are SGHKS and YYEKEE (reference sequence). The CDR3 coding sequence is TGTGCCAGCAGCCCTGGGGGACTCCACTCTGGAAACACCATATATTTT. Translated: CASSPGGLHSGNTIYF.

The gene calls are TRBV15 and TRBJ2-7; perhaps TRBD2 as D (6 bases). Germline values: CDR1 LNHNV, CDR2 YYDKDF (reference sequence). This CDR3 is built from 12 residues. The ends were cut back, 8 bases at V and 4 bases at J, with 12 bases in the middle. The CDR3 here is CATASARYEQYF. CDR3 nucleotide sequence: TGTGCCACCGCTAGCGCCAGGTACGAGCAGTACTTC.

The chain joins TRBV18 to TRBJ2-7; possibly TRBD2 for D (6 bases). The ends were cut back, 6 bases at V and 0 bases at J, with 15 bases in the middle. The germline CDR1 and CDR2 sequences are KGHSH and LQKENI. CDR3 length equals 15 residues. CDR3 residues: CASSPVAGGSYEQYF. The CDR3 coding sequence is TGTGCCAGCTCCCCGGTAGCCGGGGGCTCCTACGAGCAGTACTTC.

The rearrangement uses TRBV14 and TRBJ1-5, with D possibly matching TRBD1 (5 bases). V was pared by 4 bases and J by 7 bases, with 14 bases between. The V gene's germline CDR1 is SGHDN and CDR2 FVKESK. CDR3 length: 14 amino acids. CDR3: CASSPGGVEQPQHF. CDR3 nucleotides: TGTGCCAGCAGCCCAGGAGGGGTGGAACAGCCCCAGCATTTT.

The CDR3 protein is CASSLLGRDSPGGNTIYF. The CDR3 DNA follows: TGCGCCAGCAGCTTGTTGGGCCGCGATTCTCCGGGGGGAAACACCATATATTTT. J is TRBJ1-3 and V is TRBV5-1, with D unclear. V gave up 1 base and J gave up 4 bases, with 21 bases separating them. Germline loops: CDR1 SGHRS, CDR2 YFSETQ. The CDR3 runs to 18 residues.

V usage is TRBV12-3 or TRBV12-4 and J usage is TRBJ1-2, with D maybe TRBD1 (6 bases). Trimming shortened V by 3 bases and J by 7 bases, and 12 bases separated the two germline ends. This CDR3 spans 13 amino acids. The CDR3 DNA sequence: TGTGCCAGCAGTTTCCAGGGGCGCGGTGGCTACACCTTC. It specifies CASSFQGRGGYTF.

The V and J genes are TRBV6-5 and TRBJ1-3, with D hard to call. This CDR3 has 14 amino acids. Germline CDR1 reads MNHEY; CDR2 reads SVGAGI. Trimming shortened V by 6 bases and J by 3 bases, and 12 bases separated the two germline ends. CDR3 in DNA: TGTGCCAGCAGCTGGAGGACTCTTGGAAACACCATATATTTT. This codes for CASSWRTLGNTIYF.

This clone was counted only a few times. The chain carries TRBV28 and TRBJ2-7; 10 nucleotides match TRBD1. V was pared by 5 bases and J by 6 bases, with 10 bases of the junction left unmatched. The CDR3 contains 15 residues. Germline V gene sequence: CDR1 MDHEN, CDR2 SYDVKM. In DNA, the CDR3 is TGTGCCAGCAGTGGACCGGGACAGGGGACCCCCGAGCAGTACTTC. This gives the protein CASSGPGQGTPEQYF.

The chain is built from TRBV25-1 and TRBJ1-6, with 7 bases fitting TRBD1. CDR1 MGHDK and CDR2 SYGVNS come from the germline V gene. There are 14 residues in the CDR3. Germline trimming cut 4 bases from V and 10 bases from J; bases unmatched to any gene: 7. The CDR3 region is CASSGGGGRSPLHF. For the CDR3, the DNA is TGTGCCAGCAGTGGAGGGGGCGGGAGATCACCCCTCCACTTT.

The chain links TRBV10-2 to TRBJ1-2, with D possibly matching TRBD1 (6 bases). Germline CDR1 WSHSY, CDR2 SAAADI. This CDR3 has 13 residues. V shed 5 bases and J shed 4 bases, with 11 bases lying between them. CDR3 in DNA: TGCGCCAGCAGTCCTGAGGGGGGCTATGGCTACACCTTC. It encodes CASSPEGGYGYTF.